The clone carrying this TCR beta chain was counted once. The sample is drawn from a study of shared T cell receptors in the human thymus. The table came from immunoSEQ multiplex PCR; TCRdb's copy has only in-frame clones and leaves some out. The data hold around 730,000 clones, with roughly 88% observed a single time. Germline CDR1 SGHNT, CDR2 YYREEE (reference sequence). The CDR3 is made up of 15 amino acids. Trimming pared 0 bases from V and 10 bases from J, leaving 19 bases between. The sample also formed part of further work on human thymus T cells. From that report: Corrective surgery for congenital heart defects was being performed on the healthy Finnish infants who were the donors. From resections taken during corrective heart surgery, the thymus tissue was obtained. In thymic and blood repertoires alike, V and J usage looked biased. Highly overlapping thymic repertoires in unrelated individuals were reported by related research.

The rearrangement links TRBV5-4 to TRBJ1-2, with D perhaps matching TRBD1 (6 bases). This clonotype was sampled from a girl under three years old with a congenital heart defect. Source material: thymocytes. The CDR3 nucleotides read TGTGCCAGCAGCTTGGCTCCGCGTAGGGAGGGGGACTACACCTTC. It codes for CASSLAPRREGDYTF.